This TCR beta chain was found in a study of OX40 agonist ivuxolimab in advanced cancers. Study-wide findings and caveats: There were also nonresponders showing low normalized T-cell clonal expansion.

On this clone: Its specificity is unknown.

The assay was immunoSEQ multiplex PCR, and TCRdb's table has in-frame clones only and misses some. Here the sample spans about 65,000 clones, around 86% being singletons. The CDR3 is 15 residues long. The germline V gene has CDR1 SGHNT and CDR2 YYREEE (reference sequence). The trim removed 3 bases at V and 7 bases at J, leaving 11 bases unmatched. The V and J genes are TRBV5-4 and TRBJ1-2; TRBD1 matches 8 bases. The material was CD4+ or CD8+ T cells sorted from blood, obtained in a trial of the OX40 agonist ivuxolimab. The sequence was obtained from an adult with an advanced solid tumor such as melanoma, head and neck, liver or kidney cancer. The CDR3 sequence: CASSSNGRGHFGYTF. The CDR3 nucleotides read TGTGCCAGCAGCTCGAATGGCAGGGGGCACTTTGGCTACACCTTC.